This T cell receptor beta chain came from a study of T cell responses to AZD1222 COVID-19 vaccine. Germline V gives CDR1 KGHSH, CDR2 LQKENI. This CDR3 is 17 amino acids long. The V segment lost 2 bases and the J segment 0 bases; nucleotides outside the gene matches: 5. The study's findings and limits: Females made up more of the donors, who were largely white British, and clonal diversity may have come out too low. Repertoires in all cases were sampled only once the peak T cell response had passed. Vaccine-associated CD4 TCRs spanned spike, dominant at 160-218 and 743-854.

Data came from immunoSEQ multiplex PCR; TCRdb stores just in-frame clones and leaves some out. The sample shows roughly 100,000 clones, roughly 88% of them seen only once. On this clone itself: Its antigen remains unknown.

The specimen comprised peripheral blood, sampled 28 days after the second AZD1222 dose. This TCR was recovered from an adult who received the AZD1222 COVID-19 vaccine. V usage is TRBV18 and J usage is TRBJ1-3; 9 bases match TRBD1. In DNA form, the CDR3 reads TGTGCCAGCTCACCAATCGACAGGGGGTACTCTGGAAACACCATATATTTT. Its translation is CASSPIDRGYSGNTIYF.